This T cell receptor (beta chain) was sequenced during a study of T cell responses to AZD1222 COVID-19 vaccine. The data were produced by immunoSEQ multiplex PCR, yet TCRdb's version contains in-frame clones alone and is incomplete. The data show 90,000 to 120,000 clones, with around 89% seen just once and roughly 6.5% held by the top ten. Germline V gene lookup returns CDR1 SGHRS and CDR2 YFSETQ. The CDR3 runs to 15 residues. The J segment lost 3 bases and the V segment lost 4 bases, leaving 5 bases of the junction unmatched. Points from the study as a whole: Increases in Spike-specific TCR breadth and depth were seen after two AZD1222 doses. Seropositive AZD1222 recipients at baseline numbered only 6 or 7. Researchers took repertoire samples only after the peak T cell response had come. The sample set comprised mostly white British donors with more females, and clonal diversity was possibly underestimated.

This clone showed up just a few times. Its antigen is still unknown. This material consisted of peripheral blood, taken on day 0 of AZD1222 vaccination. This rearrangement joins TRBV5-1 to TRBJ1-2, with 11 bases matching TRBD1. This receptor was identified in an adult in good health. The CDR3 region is CASSKGTGGDYGYTF. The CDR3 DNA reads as TGCGCCAGCAGCAAAGGGACAGGGGGAGACTATGGCTACACCTTC.